This T cell receptor (beta chain) was found in a study of T cell responses to AZD1222 COVID-19 vaccine. Study overall: Second-dose groups at about 4 or about 12 weeks were pooled.

Study-wide results and caveats: Targets within unmutated variant regions were reportedly found for nearly half of spike-specific TCRs. Most donors were white British and more were female, and clonal diversity was possibly underestimated. Repertoire collection took place solely once the T cell response had peaked.

Clones were read by immunoSEQ multiplex PCR, and TCRdb kept only the in-frame ones, dropping some. The top ten hold 4.5% to 6.5% of the sample, which has approximately 160,000 clones, about 93% seen once. Looked up from germline, CDR1 is KGHSH and CDR2 is LQKENI. V gave up 4 bases and J gave up 5 bases, with 15 bases separating them. The CDR3 extends over 14 amino acids. In the case of this clone: Its antigen is as yet unknown.

The receptor was derived from an adult in good health. The V gene is TRBV18, the J gene TRBJ2-7; D remains unclear. The sequencing used peripheral blood, collected on day 0 of AZD1222 vaccination. CDR3 in DNA: TGTGCCAGCTCACACCTGGACCTTGGGCACGAGCAGTACTTC. It is translated as CASSHLDLGHEQYF. Full variable domain (missing parts from reference TRBV18 and TRBJ2-7): NAGVMQNPRHLVRRRGQEARLRCSPMKGHSHVYWYRQLPEEGLKFMVYLQKENIIDESGMPKERFSAEFPKEGPSILRIQQVVRGDSAAYFCASSHLDLGHEQYFGPGTRLTVT.